This T cell receptor (beta chain) comes out of a study of T cells in localized non-small cell lung cancer (dated by TCRdb to 2020 to 2021). Regarding the complete study: The study examined T cell repertoires in under 300 patients with early-stage NSCLC and compared tumors with uninvolved tumor-adjacent lungs. The cohort comprised 200 to 300 treatment-naïve NSCLC patients with resected, localized lung tumors. NSCLC patients had a mean age of roughly 66 years, and 120 to 150 were male and over 85 female. Paper-wide results and their limitations: Uninvolved tumor-adjacent lung showed the highest T cell clonality, higher than tumor, which suggests more focused antigenic responses in the uninvolved tumor-adjacent lung. Because multi-region tumor sequencing was not done, intratumor heterogeneity could not be ruled out. A median of approximately 50 of the top 100 tumor clones turned up in the paired uninvolved adjacent lung, and under 30 of those clones also ranked among the top 100 of that same adjacent lung. Because the study design was exploratory, TCR variables were selected using unadjusted p-values without false-discovery rate correction. Longer overall survival was associated with higher blood T cell density, whereas shorter survival was associated with higher adjacent-lung clonality.

The germline V gene specifies SGDLS as CDR1 and YYNGEE as CDR2. V and J are truncated by 4 bases and 1 base respectively, leaving an intervening sequence of 15 bases. The CDR3 has 16 amino acids, counting the end cysteine and phenylalanine. The sequence is cut down to CDR3 DNA, 48 bases in frame from base 1. TCR beta CDR3 regions were sequenced from DNA using the immunoSEQ Assay. In the source study's methods: T cell density was computed as TCR beta template counts normalized to usable DNA estimated by amplifying housekeeping genes. Using the preseqR package, richness was estimated by extrapolating to 120,000 templates for tissue samples and 400,000 templates for PBMC samples. Clonality was taken to be one minus Pielou's evenness. Differential abundance testing on productive amino-acid clonotypes, with a minimum total count of 5 and an alpha of 0.1, was used to identify tissue-enriched TCRs. The Jaccard Index and the Morisita Overlap Index were used to measure how much the repertoires overlapped between compartments. TCR beta CDR3s were clustered by GLIPH together with public tetramer-defined viral CDR3s, and at least three viral sequences plus V-gene enrichment were required for viral motifs. The source is immuneACCESS, and TCRdb retained only in-frame sequences with V and J called. Part of the clones is not carried over; for the studies checked, unresolved V genes explain less than half of this, and the remainder is unexplained. The V and J calls and clone size were taken over from that table, and D and trimming were inferred from the DNA. Recorded for this sample are about 33,000 clones; approximately 90% of them occurred a single time. The ten largest account for around 6.9% of the sample.

Concerning this clone itself: Its antigen specificity is not known. The record has no base qualities; no much larger clone is one base away.

At diagnosis, peripheral blood, uninvolved tumor-adjacent lung and tumor were collected and were preserved as a mix of fresh-frozen and FFPE material. For TCR repertoire profiling, blood samples were analyzed in the form of peripheral blood mononuclear cells. Recombination connected TRBV9 to TRBJ1-3; TRBD1 could be the D gene, as 5 bases match. This receptor was identified in a female donor older than 55 with stage I lung adenocarcinoma. The material was peripheral blood, obtained before any cancer treatment. The nucleotides read TGTGCCAGCAGCCTCACCCTGGGGGAGTCTGGAAACACCATATATTTT. Translation gives CASSLTLGESGNTIYF.